Below are 13 T cell receptor beta chains sequenced from a single sample in a study of CD8+ T cells in alopecia areata. Stated treatment: oral pan-JAK inhibitor, 5-10 mg twice daily. The sequencing template was cDNA reverse transcribed from extracted RNA. TCRdb's copy holds only in-frame clones and misses some; the assay was immunoSEQ multiplex PCR. The data contain 90,000 to 100,000 clones, 60% to 75% of them singletons. The specimen comprised CD8+ T cells sorted from blood, sampled at week 4, from a patient treated with tofacitinib. These receptors originate from a human donor with alopecia areata.

This clone was counted between two and nine times. The chain couples TRBV5-1 to TRBJ2-7; TRBD2 matches 11 bases. After removal of 1 base from V and 4 bases from J, the junction contained 13 bases not matched to a gene. This CDR3 has 18 residues. Germline V gives CDR1 SGHRS, CDR2 YFSETQ. CDR3 nucleotides: TGCGCCAGCAGCTTGTCGACTAGCGGGGCCCTCAATTCATACGAGCAGTACTTC. Translated: CASSLSTSGALNSYEQYF. Filled out from reference TRBV5-1 and TRBJ2-7, the complete variable domain reads KAGVTQTPRYLIKTRGQQVTLSCSPISGHRSVSWYQQTPGQGLQFLFEYFSETQRNKGNFPGRFSGRQFSNSRSEMNVSTLELGDSALYLCASSLSTSGALNSYEQYFGPGTRLTVT.

The chain couples TRBV5-4 to TRBJ1-5; D call uncertain. V shed 0 bases and J shed 5 bases, with 6 bases lying between them. CDR1 SGHNT and CDR2 YYREEE come from the germline V gene (reference sequence). CDR3 length: 13 residues. The CDR3 DNA is TGTGCCAGCAGCTTGGAGAGTGATCAGCCCCAGCATTTT. Translating it yields CASSLESDQPQHF.

The rearrangement uses TRBV30 and TRBJ1-1; 7 bases fit TRBD1. Germline CDR1 GTSNPN, CDR2 SVGIG (reference sequence). The CDR3 contains 14 residues. V lost 3 bases and J lost 0; bases outside the gene matches: 4. The chain's CDR3 is CAWRAGQMNTEAFF. The CDR3 DNA sequence: TGTGCCTGGAGGGCGGGACAGATGAACACTGAAGCTTTCTTT.

CDR3 nucleotide sequence: TGTGCCAGCAGTTACGACGGGGGGGCCTACAATGAGCAGTTCTTC. It specifies CASSYDGGAYNEQFF. The chain couples TRBV6-5 to TRBJ2-1; 8 nucleotides match TRBD2. The CDR3 runs to 15 residues. Trimming took 2 bases from V and 2 from J; bases not matched to a gene: 2. Looked up from germline, CDR1 is MNHEY and CDR2 is SVGAGI.

The chain is built from TRBV2 and TRBJ2-7, with D perhaps being TRBD1 or TRBD2 (6 bases each). This CDR3 has 13 residues. Germline-derived CDR1 and CDR2 are SNHLY and FYNNEI. The ends were cut back, 3 bases at V and 3 bases at J, with 9 bases in the middle. The CDR3 nucleotides read TGTGCCAGCAGTGACCGGGGGCTCTACGAGCAGTACTTC. It is translated as CASSDRGLYEQYF. The complete variable domain, with remaining parts taken from reference TRBV2 and TRBJ2-7, reads EPEVTQTPSHQVTQMGQEVILRCVPISNHLYFYWYRQILGQKVEFLVSFYNNEISEKSEIFDDQFSVERPDGSNFTLKIRSTKLEDSAMYFCASSDRGLYEQYFGPGTRLTVT.

This clone was observed many times. The rearrangement uses TRBV7-9 and TRBJ2-2; D possibly corresponds to TRBD2 (5 bases). The germline V gene has CDR1 SEHNR and CDR2 FQNEAQ (reference sequence). The CDR3 loop spans 13 amino acids. V lost 10 bases and J lost 0, with 9 bases in between. The CDR3 protein is CATTGTNTGELFF. The CDR3 DNA follows: TGTGCCACTACCGGGACGAACACCGGGGAGCTGTTTTTT.

The V and J genes are TRBV7-6 and TRBJ1-1; D remains unclear. CDR3 length: 14 residues. Trimming cost V 5 bases and J 3 bases, with 13 bases left between them. Germline V gives CDR1 SGHVS, CDR2 FNYEAQ. The CDR3 DNA sequence: TGTGCCAGCAGCCTAGACCATAGGGACACTGAAGCTTTCTTT. Its protein is CASSLDHRDTEAFF.

The V call is TRBV6-5, the J call TRBJ1-2, with D perhaps matching TRBD1 (6 bases). Trimming pared 6 bases from V and 0 bases from J, leaving 8 bases between. CDR3 size: 13 residues. Per the germline V gene, CDR1 is MNHEY and CDR2 is SVGAGI. The CDR3, as DNA: TGTGCCAGCAGCTGGACAGCTAACTATGGCTACACCTTC. This codes for CASSWTANYGYTF.

The rearrangement uses TRBV6-5 and TRBJ2-5, with D perhaps TRBD2 (6 bases). This CDR3 contains 15 residues. V shed 4 bases and J shed 7 bases, with 19 bases lying between them. The V gene's germline CDR1 is MNHEY and CDR2 SVGAGI. For the CDR3, the DNA is TGTGCCAGCAGTTCTCTCACGGGCCGGCGGGGGACCCAGTACTTC. Translation gives CASSSLTGRRGTQYF.

This clone was picked up one time. The chain links TRBV9 to TRBJ1-1; D uncertain. Trimming shortened V by 3 bases and J by 0 bases, and 9 bases separated the two germline ends. CDR3 length equals 14 residues. The V gene's germline CDR1 is SGDLS and CDR2 YYNGEE. CDR3 residues: CASSASSMNTEAFF. The CDR3 bases are TGTGCCAGCAGCGCAAGTAGTATGAACACTGAAGCTTTCTTT.

V is TRBV5-6 and J is TRBJ2-3; 13 bases map to TRBD2. V was clipped by 0 bases and J by 6 bases; unmatched bases: 4. CDR3 length: 16 amino acids. CDR1 and CDR2 (germline): SGHDT, YYEEEE. CDR3 nucleotides: TGTGCCAGCAGCTTGGGGACTAGCGGGAGAACGGATACGCAGTATTTT. Encoded protein: CASSLGTSGRTDTQYF.

This clone has a single count. V and J are TRBV6-5 and TRBJ2-3; 11 bases are shared with TRBD2. Germline CDR1 reads MNHEY; CDR2 reads SVGAGI. The CDR3 is 16 residues long. V lost 4 bases, J lost 4 bases, and 7 bases stayed unmatched. The CDR3 DNA reads as TGTGCCAGCAGTTCCAATCTAGCGGGGGGCCCAGATACGCAGTATTTT. It encodes CASSSNLAGGPDTQYF.

V usage is TRBV14 and J usage is TRBJ2-1, with a tentative D call TRBD1 (7 bases). Looked up from germline, CDR1 is SGHDN and CDR2 is FVKESK. Trimming took 3 bases from V and 3 from J, leaving 21 bases between them. This CDR3 contains 18 residues. Here the CDR3 DNA reads TGTGCCAGCAGCCACCTTCCAGGGGGGAGTGCTGACTACAATGAGCAGTTCTTC. It codes for CASSHLPGGSADYNEQFF.